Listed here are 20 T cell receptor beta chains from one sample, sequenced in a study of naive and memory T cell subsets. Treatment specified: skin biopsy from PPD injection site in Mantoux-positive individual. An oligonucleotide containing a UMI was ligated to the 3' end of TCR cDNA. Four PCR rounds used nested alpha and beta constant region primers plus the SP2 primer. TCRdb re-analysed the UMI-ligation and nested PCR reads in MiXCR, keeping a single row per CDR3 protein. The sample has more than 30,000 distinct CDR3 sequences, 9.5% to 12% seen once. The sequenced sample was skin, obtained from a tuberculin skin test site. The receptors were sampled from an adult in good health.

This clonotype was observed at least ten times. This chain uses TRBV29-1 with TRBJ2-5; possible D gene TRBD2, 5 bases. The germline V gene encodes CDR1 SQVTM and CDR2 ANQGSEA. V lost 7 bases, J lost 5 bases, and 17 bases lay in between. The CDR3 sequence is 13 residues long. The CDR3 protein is CSASSGSKETQYF. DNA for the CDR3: TGCAGCGCTTCAAGTGGGAGTAAGGAGACCCAGTACTTC.

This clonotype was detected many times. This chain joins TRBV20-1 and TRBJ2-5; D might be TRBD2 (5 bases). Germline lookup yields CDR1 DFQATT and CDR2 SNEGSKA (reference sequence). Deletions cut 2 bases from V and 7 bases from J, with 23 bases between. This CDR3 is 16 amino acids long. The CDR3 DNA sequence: TGCAGTGCTAGACGAATCCCCGGGCATCTACGGGGGACCCAGTACTTC. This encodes CSARRIPGHLRGTQYF.

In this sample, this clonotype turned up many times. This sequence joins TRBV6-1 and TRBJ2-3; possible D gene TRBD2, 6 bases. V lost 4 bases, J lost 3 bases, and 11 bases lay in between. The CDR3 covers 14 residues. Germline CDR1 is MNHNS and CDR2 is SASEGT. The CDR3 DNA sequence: TGTGCCAGCAGTGCCTCGGGAGCTACAGATACGCAGTATTTT. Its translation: CASSASGATDTQYF.

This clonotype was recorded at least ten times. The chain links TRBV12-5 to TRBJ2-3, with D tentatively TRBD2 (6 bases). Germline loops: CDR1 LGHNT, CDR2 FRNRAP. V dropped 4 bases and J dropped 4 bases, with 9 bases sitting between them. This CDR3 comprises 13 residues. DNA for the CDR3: TGTGCTAGTGGTTCGACTAGATCAGATACGCAGTATTTT. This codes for CASGSTRSDTQYF.

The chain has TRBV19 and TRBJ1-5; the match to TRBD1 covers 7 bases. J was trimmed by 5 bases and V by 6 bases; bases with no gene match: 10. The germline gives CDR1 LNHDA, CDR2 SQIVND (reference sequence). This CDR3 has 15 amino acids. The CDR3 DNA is TGTGCCAGTAGCTACGACAGGGTCGGGTATCAGCCCCAGCATTTT. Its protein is CASSYDRVGYQPQHF.

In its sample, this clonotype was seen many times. This CDR3 is CSARDAGTGTRNQPQHF. CDR3 DNA sequence: TGCAGTGCTAGAGACGCCGGGACAGGGACTCGTAATCAGCCCCAGCATTTT. The rearrangement joins TRBV20-1 to TRBJ1-5; TRBD1 agrees at 9 bases. Germline trimming cut 0 bases from V and 4 bases from J; bases unmatched to any gene: 10. CDR3 length: 17 residues. The germline V gene has CDR1 DFQATT and CDR2 SNEGSKA (reference sequence).

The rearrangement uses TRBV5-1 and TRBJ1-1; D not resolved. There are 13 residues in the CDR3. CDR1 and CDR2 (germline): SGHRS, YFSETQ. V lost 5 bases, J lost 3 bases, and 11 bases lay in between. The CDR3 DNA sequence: TGCGCCAGCAGGAAAGGCGCGGACACTGAAGCTTTCTTT. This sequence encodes CASRKGADTEAFF.

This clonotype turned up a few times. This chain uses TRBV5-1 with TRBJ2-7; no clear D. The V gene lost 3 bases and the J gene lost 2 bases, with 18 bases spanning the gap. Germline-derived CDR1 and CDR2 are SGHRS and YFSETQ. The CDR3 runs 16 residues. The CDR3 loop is CASSWGLQPIPYEQYF. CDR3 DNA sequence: TGCGCCAGCAGCTGGGGTTTGCAACCTATTCCCTACGAGCAGTACTTC.

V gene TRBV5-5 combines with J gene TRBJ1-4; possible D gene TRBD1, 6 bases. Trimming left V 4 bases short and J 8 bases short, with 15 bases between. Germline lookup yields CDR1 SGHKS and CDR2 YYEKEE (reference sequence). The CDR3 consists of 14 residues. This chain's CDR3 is CASSKLQGLEKLFF. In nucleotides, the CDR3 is TGTGCCAGCAGCAAACTACAGGGTCTGGAAAAACTGTTTTTT.

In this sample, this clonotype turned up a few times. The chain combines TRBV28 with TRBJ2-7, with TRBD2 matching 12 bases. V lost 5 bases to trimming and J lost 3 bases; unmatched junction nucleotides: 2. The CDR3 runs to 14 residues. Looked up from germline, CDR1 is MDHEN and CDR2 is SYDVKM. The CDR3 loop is CASSLAGGIYEQYF. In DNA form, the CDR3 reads TGTGCCAGCAGTCTAGCGGGAGGGATCTACGAGCAGTACTTC. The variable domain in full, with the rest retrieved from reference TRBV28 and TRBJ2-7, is DVKVTQSSRYLVKRTGEKVFLECVQDMDHENMFWYRQDPGLGLRLIYFSYDVKMKEKGDIPEGYSVSREKKERFSLILESASTNQTSMYLCASSLAGGIYEQYFGPGTRLTVT.

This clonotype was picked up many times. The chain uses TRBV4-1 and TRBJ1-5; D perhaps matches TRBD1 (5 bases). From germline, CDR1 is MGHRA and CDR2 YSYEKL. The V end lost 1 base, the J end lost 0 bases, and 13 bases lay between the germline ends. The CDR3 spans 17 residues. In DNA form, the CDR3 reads TGCGCCAGCAGCCAAGTCATAGGGACCGGTAGCAATCAGCCCCAGCATTTT. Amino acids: CASSQVIGTGSNQPQHF.

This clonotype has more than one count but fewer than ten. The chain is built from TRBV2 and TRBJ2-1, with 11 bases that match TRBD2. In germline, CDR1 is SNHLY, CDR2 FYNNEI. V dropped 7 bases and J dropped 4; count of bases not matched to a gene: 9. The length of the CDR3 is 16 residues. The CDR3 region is CASTLGTSGSYNEQFF. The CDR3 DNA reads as TGTGCCAGCACCCTGGGAACTAGCGGGAGTTACAATGAGCAGTTCTTC.

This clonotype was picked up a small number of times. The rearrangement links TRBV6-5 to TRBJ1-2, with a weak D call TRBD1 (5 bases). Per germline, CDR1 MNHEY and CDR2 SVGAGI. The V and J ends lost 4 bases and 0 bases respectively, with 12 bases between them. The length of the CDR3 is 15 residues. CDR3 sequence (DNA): TGTGCCAGCAGTTCGACCAGGGCAGCTAACTATGGCTACACCTTC. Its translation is CASSSTRAANYGYTF.

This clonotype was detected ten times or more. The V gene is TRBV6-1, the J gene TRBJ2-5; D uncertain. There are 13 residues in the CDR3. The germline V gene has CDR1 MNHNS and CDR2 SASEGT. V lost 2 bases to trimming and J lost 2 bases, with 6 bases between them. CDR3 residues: CASSEQSQETQYF. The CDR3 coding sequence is TGTGCCAGCAGTGAACAGAGTCAAGAGACCCAGTACTTC.

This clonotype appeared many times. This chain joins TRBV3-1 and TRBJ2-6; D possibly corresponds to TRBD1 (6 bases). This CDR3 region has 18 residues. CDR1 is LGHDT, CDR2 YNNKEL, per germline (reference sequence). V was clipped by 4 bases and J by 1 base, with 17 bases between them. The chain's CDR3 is CASSPHLLQGSGANVLTF. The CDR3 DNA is TGTGCCAGCAGCCCTCACCTCCTACAGGGATCTGGGGCCAACGTCCTGACTTTC.

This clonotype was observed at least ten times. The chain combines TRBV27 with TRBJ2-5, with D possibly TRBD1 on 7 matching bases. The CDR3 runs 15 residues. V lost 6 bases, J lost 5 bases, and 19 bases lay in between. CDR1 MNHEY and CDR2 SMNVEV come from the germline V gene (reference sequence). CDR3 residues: CASSLGTAEGETQYF. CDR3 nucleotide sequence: TGTGCCAGCAGCCTCGGGACAGCGGAGGGGGAGACCCAGTACTTC.

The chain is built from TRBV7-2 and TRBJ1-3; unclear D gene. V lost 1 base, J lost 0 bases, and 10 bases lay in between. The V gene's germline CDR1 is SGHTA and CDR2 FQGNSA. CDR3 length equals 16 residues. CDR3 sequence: CASSLEAPPSGNTIYF. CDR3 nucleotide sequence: TGTGCCAGCAGCTTAGAAGCTCCACCCTCTGGAAACACCATATATTTT.

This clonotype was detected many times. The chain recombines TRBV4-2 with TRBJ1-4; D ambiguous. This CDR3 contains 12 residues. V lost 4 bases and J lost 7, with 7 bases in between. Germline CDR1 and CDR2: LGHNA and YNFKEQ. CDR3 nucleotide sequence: TGTGCCAGCAGCCCTCGTAGTGAAAAACTGTTTTTT. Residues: CASSPRSEKLFF.

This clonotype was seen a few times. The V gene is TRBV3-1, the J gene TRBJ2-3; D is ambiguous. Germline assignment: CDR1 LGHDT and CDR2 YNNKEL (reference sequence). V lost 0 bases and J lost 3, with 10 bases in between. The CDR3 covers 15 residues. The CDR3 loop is CASSQDLVWTDTQYF. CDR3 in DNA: TGTGCCAGCAGCCAAGACCTAGTTTGGACAGATACGCAGTATTTT.

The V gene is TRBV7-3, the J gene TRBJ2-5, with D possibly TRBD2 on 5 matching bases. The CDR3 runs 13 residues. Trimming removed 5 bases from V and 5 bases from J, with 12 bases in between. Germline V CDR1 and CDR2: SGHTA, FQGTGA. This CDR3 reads CASSARVAETQYF. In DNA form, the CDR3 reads TGTGCCAGCAGCGCGAGGGTTGCGGAGACCCAGTACTTC.